This entry concerns a single TCR beta chain. What it recognizes is unknown. Unique molecular identifiers featured in each of the TCR beta cDNA libraries. TCRdb itself ran the PCR reads through MiXCR, one entry per CDR3 protein. The data show a few hundred thousand distinct CDR3 sequences, less than 35% seen once. The length of the CDR3 is 13 residues. CDR1 SGHKS and CDR2 YYEKEE come from the germline V gene (reference sequence). V was shortened by 0 bases and J by 11 bases, with 12 bases between the two germline ends. This sample is part of a study of post-analysis software for immune sequencing data. Study-wide findings and caveats: Four or five TRBV segments, TRBV5-6, TRBV5-1 and TRBV20-1 among them, were found more frequent in patients than controls.

The rearrangement uses TRBV5-5 and TRBJ2-1, with D possibly being TRBD1 (6 bases). The sample was blood. The sequence came from a girl under 18 with multiple sclerosis. The CDR3 DNA is TGTGCCAGCAGCTTGGACCAAGGGGGTAAGCAGTTCTTC. It is translated as CASSLDQGGKQFF.